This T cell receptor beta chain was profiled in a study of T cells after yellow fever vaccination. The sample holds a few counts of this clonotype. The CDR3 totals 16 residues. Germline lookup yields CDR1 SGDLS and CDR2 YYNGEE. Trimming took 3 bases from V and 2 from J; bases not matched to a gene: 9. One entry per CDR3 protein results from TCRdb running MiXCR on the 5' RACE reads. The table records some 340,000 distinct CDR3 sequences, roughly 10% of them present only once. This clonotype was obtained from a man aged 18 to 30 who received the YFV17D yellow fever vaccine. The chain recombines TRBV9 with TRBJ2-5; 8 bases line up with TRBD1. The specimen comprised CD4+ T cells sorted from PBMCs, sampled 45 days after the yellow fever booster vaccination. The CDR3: CASSALRGQEQETQYF. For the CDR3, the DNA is TGTGCCAGCAGCGCCCTCCGGGGACAGGAGCAAGAGACCCAGTACTTC.